This TCR beta chain was found in a study of blood T cell repertoires in COVID-19. Background on the study: COVID-19 samples from acute and convalescent phases originated in the United States, Italy and Spain. The cDNA or gDNA used as material had been derived from T cells, B-cell-depleted T cells, or PBMCs.

Trimming at V came to 5 bases and at J to 7 bases, leaving 12 bases not matched to a gene. Looked up from germline, CDR1 is SGHTA and CDR2 is FQGNSA. CDR3 length equals 16 residues. Assay: immunoSEQ multiplex PCR; the TCRdb copy retains only in-frame clones and omits some. The table lists about 62,000 clones, more than 80% of them singletons. This receptor was obtained from a woman aged 60 to 75 with COVID-19, enrolled during active disease. This chain links TRBV7-2 with TRBJ2-7; 12 bases are a match to TRBD1. Sequencing was performed on peripheral blood. The CDR3 DNA sequence: TGTGCCAGCAGCGCCCGACTGGGACAGGGGGCGCGGGAGCAGTACTTC. Amino acids: CASSARLGQGAREQYF.